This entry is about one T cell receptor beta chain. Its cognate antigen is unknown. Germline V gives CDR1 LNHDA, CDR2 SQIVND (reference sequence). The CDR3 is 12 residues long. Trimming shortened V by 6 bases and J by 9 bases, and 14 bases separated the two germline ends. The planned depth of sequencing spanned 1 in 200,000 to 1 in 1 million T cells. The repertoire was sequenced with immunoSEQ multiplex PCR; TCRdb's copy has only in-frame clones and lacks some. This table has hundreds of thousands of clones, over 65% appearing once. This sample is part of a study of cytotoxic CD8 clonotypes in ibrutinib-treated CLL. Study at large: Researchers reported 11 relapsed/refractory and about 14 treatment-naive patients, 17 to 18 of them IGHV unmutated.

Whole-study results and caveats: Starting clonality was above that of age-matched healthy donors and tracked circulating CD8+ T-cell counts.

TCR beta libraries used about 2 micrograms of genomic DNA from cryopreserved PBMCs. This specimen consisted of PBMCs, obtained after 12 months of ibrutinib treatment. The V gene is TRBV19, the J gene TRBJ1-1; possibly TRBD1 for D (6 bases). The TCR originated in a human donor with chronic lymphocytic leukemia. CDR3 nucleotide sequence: TGTGCCAGTAGCCCTCAAAGGGGGAAAGCTTTCTTT. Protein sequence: CASSPQRGKAFF.